This TCR beta chain was identified during a study of blood T cell repertoires in COVID-19. About the research overall: Specimens from acute and convalescent COVID-19 originated in the United States, Italy and Spain. Sources were T cells, B-cell-depleted T cells, or PBMCs; the material itself was cDNA or gDNA.

Cohorts were assigned according to the clinical history that participants reported. Profiled with immunoSEQ multiplex PCR; TCRdb holds only in-frame clones, not every one. The sample records about 480,000 clones, around nine tenths being singletons. The CDR3 has 16 amino acids. V gave up 4 bases and J gave up 0 bases; unmatched junction bases: 3. CDR1 and CDR2 (germline): LNHNV, YYDKDF (reference sequence). This chain links TRBV15 with TRBJ2-4; 10 nucleotides agree with TRBD2. The sample consisted of PBMCs or T cells enriched from blood (not recorded which). The clonotype originates from a woman in her sixties who had recovered from COVID-19. The CDR3 here is CATSTGLAAAKNIQYF. CDR3 coding DNA: TGTGCCACCAGCACAGGACTAGCGGCAGCCAAAAACATTCAGTACTTC.